This T cell receptor beta chain stems from a study of regulatory T cells in long-lasting Graves disease (dated by TCRdb to about 2021). For the wider study: Patients with newly diagnosed Graves' disease had been on antithyroid drugs for under 3 months. TCR sequencing covered 13 persistent and approximately 20 newly diagnosed Graves' disease patients, 33 samples in total. The study took place in China and was registered as a clinical trial. Peripheral blood TCR sequencing and RNA sequencing compared persistent Graves' disease patients with newly diagnosed Graves' disease patients.

This clonotype was counted many times. No antigen is known for it. The sample holds no much larger clone one base away, and base qualities are not on file. The method behind the library was multiplex PCR. The data were produced on an Illumina HiSeq 4000. CDR3 regions were amplified by Arm-PCR with iRepertoire HTBI primers to construct TCR beta libraries. PCR products were gel purified before sequencing. The study's processing was this. Gene usage analysis of CDR3 amino acid clonotypes relied on the roughly 60 TRBV and 12 to 15 TRBJ segments identified across samples. COPE and FqMerger were used to merge filtered high-quality paired reads into contigs. BLAST was used to align contigs to the IMGT TRBV, TRBD and TRBJ reference genes, and CDR3 was defined following IMGT. Any clonotype with a frequency above 0.1% was counted as a highly expanded clone. Repertoire diversity was measured by Shannon entropy, and V-J evenness by the Gini coefficient. A clonotype was considered public if more than one individual shared it. TCRdb reprocessing: public reads trimmed at Q25 with fastp, clones called with MiXCR, in-frame beta chains kept. Rows are combined by CDR3 protein, so each entry shows the most common genes and DNA. TCRdb's processing, not the study's, gives the V and J calls here. This sample gives about 540,000 distinct CDR3 sequences in total; roughly 13% of them show up just once. Roughly a tenth of the sample is in the top ten clones.

The time point label on this specimen signifies: newly diagnosed GD, antithyroid drugs for less than 3 months. RNA was extracted from PBMCs in TRIzol for both TCR sequencing and RNA sequencing. The diagnosis of Graves' disease was made according to American Thyroid Association guidelines. Patients were recruited from an endocrinology department in Xi'an, China. Each patient gave 7.5 to 10 milliliters of peripheral blood, collected in an EDTA anticoagulant tube. Ficoll Paque Plus density gradient separation was used to isolate PBMCs, and no further T cell sorting was performed. An Agilent 2100 Bioanalyzer and agarose gel were used to check RNA quality, and a NanoDrop 2000 was used to measure RNA concentration. Deletion took 7 bases off V and 7 bases off J, with a span of 20 bases between the germline ends. The germline V gene yields ENHRY for CDR1 and SYGVKD for CDR2. The CDR3 runs 15 residues from the cysteine to the phenylalanine. Only the CDR3 region is kept as DNA, spanning 45 bases read in frame from base 1.

The research as a whole found: Sequencing and analysis were restricted to the TCR beta chain. Preferential use of TRBV28, TRBJ1-2 and TRBJ2-5 was observed in persistent disease, whereas TRBV20-1 and TRBJ2-1 were favored in newly diagnosed disease. Peripheral blood alone was examined, since thyroid tissue, which constituted the primary lesion, could not be accessed. Compared with newly diagnosed patients, patients with persistent Graves' disease had lower TCR Shannon entropy and fewer highly expanded clones, which suggests clonal expansion. A larger number of public clonotypes was shared among persistent patients (fewer than 3,000) than among newly diagnosed patients (approximately 930). The small sample size was acknowledged by the authors as a limitation that may reduce accuracy.

These records were also assigned to another study, of T cells in Graves' hyperthyroidism and ophthalmopathy. As noted in the second study: Stable Graves' hyperthyroidism was defined as the absence of progression to ophthalmopathy over 18 months of follow-up. Hyperthyroidism patients were newly diagnosed, with disease duration under 2 months, and aged 18 to 65 years. Patients with uncontrolled infections, other autoimmune diseases, pregnancy or lactation were excluded. Diagnoses were based on clinical symptoms, serum thyroxine and TRAb, thyroid ultrasound and orbital computed tomography. For the first round of RT-PCR on the TCR CDR3, the HTBI primer set was used together with the Qiagen OneStep RT-PCR kit. Most expanded thyroid clonotypes (frequency above 0.001) were also detected in blood, suggesting blood repertoires may reflect thyroid immune responses. In cross-validation, a model built on a 13 V-J signature told ophthalmopathy apart from stable hyperthyroidism with 87.88% sensitivity and about 81% specificity, and in testing the same model reached 80%/75%. During validation, the model predicted progression to ophthalmopathy a median of about 5.9 months ahead of onset, with around 71% sensitivity and about 75% specificity. A discovery cohort of about a hundred patients, 43 with Graves' ophthalmopathy and 55 to 60 with stable Graves' hyperthyroidism, was used to find distinguishing TCR V-J signatures. An independent validation cohort of some 18 hyperthyroidism patients and some 15 patients who later progressed to ophthalmopathy tested prospective prediction of ophthalmopathy. The 75 to 100 discovery patients were randomly split 7:3 into training and test sets. Thyroid tissue and blood T-cell repertoires from about 6 Graves' hyperthyroidism patients were also compared in the study. Following sampling, methimazole starting at 30 mg daily was given to hyperthyroidism patients, and high-dose intravenous methylprednisolone was given to ophthalmopathy patients. Libraries were constructed in a second round of multiplex PCR, after which size selection and purification were performed. Libraries were sequenced paired-end with 100 bp reads on an Illumina HiSeq2000. SOAPnuke was used to process the raw data, removing reads that contained adapters or uncalled bases, had a mean Phred below 15, or lacked an exact match to the constant primer or identifier. COPE v1.2.5 was used to merge high-quality paired reads, and clonotypes were defined as unique nucleotide sequences. MiTCR v1.1 was used to align the clonotypes against IMGT TRBV, TRBD and TRBJ reference segments. The analysis included only V-J combinations with a frequency above 0.0001, which together covered around 99% of the repertoires. The TCS score was defined as the ratio of F50 (clonal expansion) to E x V (chaos), calculated using BLOSUM62-based TCRdist between CDR3 peptides within each V-J. Welch's t-statistics and random forest reduced around 550 V-J features to 10 to 15, which were used in a naive Bayes classifier (R e1071). Sample size was not statistically predetermined, and blinding of investigators to group allocation was not performed. TCR Vbeta CDR3 sequencing of approximately 140 peripheral blood samples (43 ophthalmopathy, 75 to 85 hyperthyroidism and around 17 progressor patients) is reported in the paper.

The sequencing used peripheral blood mononuclear cells (PBMCs), collected at new diagnosis, from a patient treated with antithyroid drugs. Rearrangement joined TRBV10-3 to TRBJ2-1, with a weak D call of TRBD1 (6 bases match). The origin of this receptor is a man aged 25-45 years with Graves disease. Donor details come from another sample of the same person, matched by shared clones. The nucleotide sequence is TGTGCCATCAACCCGAACAGGGTTGAGGGTAATGAGCAGTTCTTC. Its coded protein is CAINPNRVEGNEQFF.